Given below is one T cell receptor (beta chain) in context. Losses at the gene ends were 5 bases for V and 8 bases for J; bases not matched to a gene: 9. The CDR3 covers 15 residues. The germline gives CDR1 MNHEY, CDR2 SVGEGT. The record originates from a study of blood T cell repertoires in COVID-19. Across the whole study: Samples representing acute and convalescent COVID-19 were sourced from the United States, Italy and Spain. Sample material is recorded as cDNA or gDNA derived from T cells, B-cell-depleted T cells, or PBMCs.

Original data processing: For nucleated cells, counts were estimated from reference gene primer amplification. Method: immunoSEQ multiplex PCR; TCRdb's copy keeps in-frame clones and lacks some. D and trimming were read from the DNA, whereas the V and J calls and clone size are those reported in that table. The table has about 240,000 clones, roughly 80% seen once. The receptor comes from a woman younger than 35 with acute or convalescent COVID-19. The rearrangement uses TRBV6-2 or TRBV6-3 and TRBJ2-1; TRBD2 aligns across 10 bases. The sample comprised peripheral blood. Written as DNA, the CDR3 is TGTGCCAGCAGTCTAGCGGGGGCCCGGGTGTATGAGCAGTTCTTC. This codes for CASSLAGARVYEQFF.